This TCR beta chain is drawn from a study of shared clonotypes between healthy human individuals. Generated by immunoSEQ multiplex PCR, the TCRdb table keeps only in-frame clones and is missing some. Of 2 million to 2.5 million clones in the sample, over 90% are singletons; the top ten hold 0.39%. CDR1 and CDR2 from the germline V gene are SEHNR and FQNEAQ (reference sequence). V lost 4 bases and J 6 bases, leaving 16 bases between the germline ends. CDR3 length equals 14 residues. Study results and caveats: Clonotype sharing across several donors was observed for approximately 5% of naive CD4 clonotypes. All-four-donor shared clonotypes had higher generation probabilities than non-shared clonotypes did.

In regard to this clone: The antigen is unknown.

Healthy and HIV-negative, the adult donors had no recent acute infections or vaccinations. The material sequenced was naive CD4+ T cells from PBMCs. Noted subset: CD45RA+ positively selected. The V gene is TRBV7-9, the J gene TRBJ2-7, with D perhaps matching TRBD2 (6 bases). This receptor was obtained from a young man in good health. Some clones in this sample may be carry-over from other donors' samples. The CDR3 spells CASSSAYGGAEQYF. CDR3 in DNA: TGTGCCAGCAGCTCCGCCTACGGGGGTGCCGAGCAGTACTTC.